This record covers a single T cell receptor beta chain. Its antigen is still unknown. Base-call qualities are not available, and no considerably larger clone is one nucleotide away. TCR beta chain sequences were generated from genomic DNA using the immunoSEQ assay. Processing in the source paper ran as follows. Any CDR3 sequence that did not begin with the conserved framework cysteine at position 104 was removed by hand. To get clonality, the normalized Shannon's Diversity Index was subtracted from one, giving values from 0 (maximal diversity) to 1 (oligoclonal). Differences in the frequency of the same CDR3 between samples, such as brain versus blood, were assessed with chi-squared comparison-of-proportions tests. Public clonotypes were found through immuneACCESS searches, while the VDJdb browser was used to judge similarity to known antiviral clonotypes. As stored in TCRdb, this immuneACCESS dataset retains in-frame rearrangements with V and J assigned. A fraction of the clones does not appear; measured against another copy, unresolved V genes explain less than half of the discrepancy, and the remainder lacks a known reason. That table is the source of V, J and clone size, and D and trimming were worked out from the DNA. The sample table contains 340,000 or so clones; only one count was recorded for roughly 93% of them. 5% to 7% of the sample rests with the top ten.

What the time point label conveys for this sample: blood from clinic visit 5 months post-surgery; TSC patient then seizure free. The surgery cases with the highest brain T cell transcript signatures were chosen for TCR beta chain sequencing of brain tissue, and also of blood when blood was available. Patients had been treated with at least one anti-epileptic drug before surgery. TCR-sequenced patients were children with drug-resistant epilepsy due to tuberous sclerosis complex, focal cortical dysplasia, Rasmussen encephalitis or hemimegalencephaly. Bulk genomic DNA was extracted from unsorted brain tissue and whole blood with the Monarch genomic DNA purification kit. Its CDR3 holds 14 amino acids, cysteine through phenylalanine. Just CDR3 DNA is preserved here, 42 bases in frame from base 1. V loses 2 bases, J loses 0 bases, and the germline ends lie 7 bases apart. Sequences SGHTA (CDR1) and FQGNSA (CDR2) are obtained from the germline V gene.

The data originate from a study of brain T cells in children with intractable seizures (dated by TCRdb to about 2021). Turning to the overall study: Resected brain tissue from 50 or so pediatric epilepsy surgery cases was initially screened for immune gene transcripts with a NanoString immunology panel. Among the roughly 12 selected surgery cases, pre-surgery blood was additionally sequenced for eight, leaving four cases with brain tissue only. Results the study describes overall, beyond this receptor: Viral specificity was inferred solely from CDR3 sequence similarity, and the HCMV serostatus of the patients was not known. Sequencing depth differed between pre- and post-surgery blood, so clones missing from the pre-surgery sample may reflect undersampling.

The V gene is TRBV7-2 and the J gene is TRBJ2-5; no D gene can be assigned with confidence. The sample here was peripheral blood, taken roughly 5 months after surgery. This receptor was taken from a boy younger than two with tuberous sclerosis and intractable seizures. The DNA is as follows: TGTGCCAGCAGCTTATCGGTGTACCAAGAGACCCAGTACTTC. Translation gives CASSLSVYQETQYF.